What follows are 15 T cell receptor beta chains derived from one specimen sequenced in a study of OX40 agonist ivuxolimab in advanced cancers. Some clones are missing from TCRdb's copy, which holds only in-frame ones; the method was immunoSEQ multiplex PCR. The sample yields some 50,000 clones, 75% to 85% seen once. The specimen was CD4+ or CD8+ T cells sorted from blood, collected in a trial of the OX40 agonist ivuxolimab. These TCRs come from an adult with an advanced solid tumor such as melanoma, head and neck, liver or kidney cancer.

This chain connects TRBV19 to TRBJ2-1, with D unresolved. The CDR3 is 17 amino acids. CDR1 and CDR2 from the germline V gene are LNHDA and SQIVND (reference sequence). The V end lost 4 bases, the J end lost 0 bases, and 16 bases lay between the germline ends. In DNA form, the CDR3 reads TGTGCCAGTAGTACTTGGACCTTATCGAGCTCCTACAATGAGCAGTTCTTC. This translates into CASSTWTLSSSYNEQFF.

This clone has a handful of counts. CDR3 in DNA: TGTGCCAGCAGGGGACTAGCGGGTTCCGGGGAGCTGTTTTTT. It is translated as CASRGLAGSGELFF. The chain employs TRBV6-1 and TRBJ2-2; 12 bases map to TRBD2. With V trimmed by 6 bases and J by 6 bases, 2 bases remained unmatched. Germline loops: CDR1 MNHNS, CDR2 SASEGT. The CDR3 is made up of 14 amino acids.

The chain carries TRBV10-2 and TRBJ1-5; no firm D call. Trimming left V 3 bases short and J 4 bases short, with 10 bases between. Germline CDR1 WSHSY, CDR2 SAAADI. The CDR3 extends over 14 amino acids. The CDR3 spells CASSDRRVNQPQHF. The CDR3 DNA is TGCGCCAGCAGTGATAGACGGGTAAATCAGCCCCAGCATTTT.

The V call is TRBV19, the J call TRBJ2-1; 7 positions agree with TRBD1. CDR3 length: 14 residues. Germline values: CDR1 LNHDA, CDR2 SQIVND (reference sequence). J lost 10 bases, V lost 5 bases, and 11 bases had no gene match. CDR3 nucleotides: TGTGCCAGTAGTTTCAGACAGGGCCCCTACGAGCAGTTCTTC. Protein product: CASSFRQGPYEQFF.

The chain combines TRBV28 with TRBJ2-3, with 8 bases fitting TRBD2. The junction had 3 bases not matched to a gene; V was cut back by 2 bases and J by 2 bases. The CDR3 is 15 amino acids. Per germline, CDR1 MDHEN and CDR2 SYDVKM. CDR3 region: CASSLGGGLTDTQYF. The CDR3 nucleotides read TGTGCCAGCAGTTTAGGCGGGGGGCTCACAGATACGCAGTATTTT.

This chain joins TRBV19 and TRBJ2-3; 9 bases are shared with TRBD2. In germline, CDR1 is LNHDA, CDR2 SQIVND (reference sequence). CDR3 length: 16 residues. V lost 3 bases and J lost 2; bases outside the gene matches: 6. The CDR3 spells CASSIVGGGATDTQYF. The DNA of the CDR3 is TGTGCCAGTAGTATTGTTGGCGGGGGGGCCACAGATACGCAGTATTTT.

The gene calls are TRBV6-6 and TRBJ2-3; 10 bases fit TRBD1. The CDR3 loop spans 13 amino acids. J was trimmed by 4 bases and V by 10 bases; bases with no gene match: 5. Germline values: CDR1 MNHNY, CDR2 SVGAGI (reference sequence). This CDR3 is CAIGQGGPDTQYF. DNA for the CDR3: TGTGCCATCGGACAGGGGGGCCCAGATACGCAGTATTTT.

The V and J genes are TRBV5-4 and TRBJ2-2; 13 nucleotides line up with TRBD2. V shed 5 bases, J shed 7 bases, and the junction held 8 bases outside the gene matches. There are 16 residues in the CDR3. Germline-derived CDR1 and CDR2 are SGHNT and YYREEE (reference sequence). As DNA, the CDR3 is TGTGCCAGCAGTCCCACTAGCGGGGGGGCTGGCGGGGAGCTGTTTTTT. Its translation: CASSPTSGGAGGELFF.

The J gene is TRBJ1-2, the V gene TRBV28; tentatively, D is TRBD1 (5 bases). Germline V gene lookup returns CDR1 MDHEN and CDR2 SYDVKM. The CDR3 is 15 residues long. Trimming took off 5 bases at V and 8 bases at J, with 21 bases between the two ends. The DNA for the CDR3 is TGTGCCAGCAGTCTCTTAGACAGTGTCCGATTGGGCTACACCTTC. It yields the protein CASSLLDSVRLGYTF.

The genes are TRBV7-9 and TRBJ2-7; D is perhaps TRBD2 (7 bases). Germline CDR1 is SEHNR and CDR2 is FQNEAQ (reference sequence). The CDR3 contains 12 residues. V lost 11 bases and J 3 bases, leaving 14 bases between the germline ends. Here the CDR3 DNA reads TGTGCCTGGGCGGGGGCTGACTACGAGCAGTACTTC. This codes for CAWAGADYEQYF.

The chain is built from TRBV4-1 and TRBJ2-3; 9 bases match TRBD2. After removal of 9 bases from V and 4 bases from J, the junction contained 14 bases not matched to a gene. From germline, CDR1 is MGHRA and CDR2 YSYEKL. The CDR3 contains 16 residues. The CDR3 DNA sequence: TGCGCCAGTAGCGGGGGCCAAGTTAGCGCCCCAGATACGCAGTATTTT. Amino acids: CASSGGQVSAPDTQYF.

The rearrangement joins TRBV6-4 to TRBJ1-1; D remains unclear. V was shortened by 6 bases and J by 1 base, with 12 bases between the two germline ends. The CDR3 runs 14 residues. Germline CDR1 is MRHNA and CDR2 is SNTAGT. Here the CDR3 reads CASSTEVGNTEAFF. The CDR3 DNA sequence: TGTGCCAGCAGCACCGAGGTAGGGAACACTGAAGCTTTCTTT.

The gene calls are TRBV18 and TRBJ1-1, with D possibly TRBD1 on 6 matching bases. V lost 0 bases, J lost 0 bases, and 17 bases lay in between. There are 18 residues in the CDR3. Germline assignment: CDR1 KGHSH and CDR2 LQKENI. The CDR3 protein is CASSPPSKGGDMNTEAFF. The CDR3 DNA reads as TGTGCCAGCTCACCACCCTCAAAAGGGGGGGACATGAACACTGAAGCTTTCTTT.

This clone was observed a single time. The rearrangement uses TRBV11-2 and TRBJ2-2, with 9 bases aligning to TRBD1. Germline CDR1 and CDR2: SGHAT and FQNNGV. This CDR3 has 15 amino acids. V lost 5 bases and J lost 5; bases outside the gene matches: 6. CDR3 coding DNA: TGTGCCAGCAGCCTAACAGGGGGCCAGACCGGGGAGCTGTTTTTT. This translates into CASSLTGGQTGELFF.

This clone was counted a single time. The CDR3 protein is CASRDRWEETQYF. The CDR3 nucleotides read TGTGCCAGTAGAGACAGGTGGGAAGAGACCCAGTACTTC. The chain couples TRBV19 to TRBJ2-5, with D tentatively TRBD1 (6 bases). Trimming removed 6 bases at V and 3 bases at J, with 11 bases between. The CDR3 spans 13 residues. Germline values: CDR1 LNHDA, CDR2 SQIVND (reference sequence).